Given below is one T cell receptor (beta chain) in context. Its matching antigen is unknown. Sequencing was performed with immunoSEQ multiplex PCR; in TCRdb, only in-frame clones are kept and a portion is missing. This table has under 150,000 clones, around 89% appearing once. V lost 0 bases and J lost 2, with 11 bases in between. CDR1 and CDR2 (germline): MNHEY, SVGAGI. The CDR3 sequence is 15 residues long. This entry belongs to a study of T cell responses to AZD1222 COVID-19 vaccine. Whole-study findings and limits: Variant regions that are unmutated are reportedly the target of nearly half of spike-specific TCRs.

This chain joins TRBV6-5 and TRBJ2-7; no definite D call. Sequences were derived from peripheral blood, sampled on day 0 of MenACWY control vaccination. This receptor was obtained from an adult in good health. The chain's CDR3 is CASSYSGFGTYEQYF. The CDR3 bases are TGTGCCAGCAGTTACTCAGGTTTTGGTACCTACGAGCAGTACTTC.